This TCR beta chain came from a study of T cell responses to AZD1222 COVID-19 vaccine. Overall study findings and caveats: Sampling that yielded the repertoires occurred only after the peak T cell response.

TCRdb's copy holds only in-frame clones and misses some; the assay was immunoSEQ multiplex PCR. The table records about 52,000 clones, roughly 87% of them present only once. This clone was recorded only once. Antigen specificity is unknown. The CDR3 is 12 residues long. CDR1 is SQVTM, CDR2 ANQGSEA, per germline. The germline V and J ends were trimmed by 4 bases and 7 bases, with 11 bases remaining between them. The sequence was collected from an adult who received the AZD1222 COVID-19 vaccine. The rearrangement links TRBV29-1 to TRBJ2-1; D could derive from TRBD1 or TRBD2 (5 bases each). The sample was peripheral blood, taken 28 days after the second AZD1222 dose. The CDR3 spells CSVAGGVNEQFF. In nucleotides, the CDR3 is TGCAGCGTTGCTGGGGGAGTGAATGAGCAGTTCTTC.